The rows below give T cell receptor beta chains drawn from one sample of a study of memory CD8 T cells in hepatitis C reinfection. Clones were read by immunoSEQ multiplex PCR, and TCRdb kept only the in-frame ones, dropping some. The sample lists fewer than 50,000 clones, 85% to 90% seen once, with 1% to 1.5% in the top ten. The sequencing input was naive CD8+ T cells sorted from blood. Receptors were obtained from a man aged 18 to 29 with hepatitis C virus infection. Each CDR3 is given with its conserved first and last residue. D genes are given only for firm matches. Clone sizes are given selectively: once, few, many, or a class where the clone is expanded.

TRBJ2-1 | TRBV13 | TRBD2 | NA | TGTGCCAGCAGCTCCCGGGACTACTACTCCTACAATGAGCAGTTCTTC | CASSSRDYYSYNEQFF
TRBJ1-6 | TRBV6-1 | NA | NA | TGTGCCAGCAGTGATGTTAGGGGCCTTTATAATTCACCCCTCCACTTT | CASSDVRGLYNSPLHF
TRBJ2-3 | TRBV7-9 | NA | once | TGTGCCAGCAGCTTAGAGGGGGGGTCTAGCACAGATACGCAGTATTTT | CASSLEGGSSTDTQYF
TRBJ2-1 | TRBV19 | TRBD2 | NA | TGTGCCAGTAGTATTAGCGGGGCCGTGGAGCAGTTCTTC | CASSISGAVEQFF
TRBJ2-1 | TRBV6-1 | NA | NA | TGTGCCAGCACCGCACGGGATGGATTTGAGCAGTTCTTC | CASTARDGFEQFF
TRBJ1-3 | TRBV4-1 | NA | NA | TGCGCCAGCAGCCAAGATGGAGACCCCATTGGAAACACCATATATTTT | CASSQDGDPIGNTIYF
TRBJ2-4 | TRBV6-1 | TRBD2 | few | TGTGCCAGCAGCGCGGGGGGGTATGACATTCAGTACTTC | CASSAGGYDIQYF
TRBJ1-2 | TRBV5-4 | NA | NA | TGTGCCAGCAGCCCCGGAACCACGGACTACTATGGCTACACCTTC | CASSPGTTDYYGYTF
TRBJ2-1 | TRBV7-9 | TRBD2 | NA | TGTGCCAGCAGCCCACGGACTAGCGGGTTCTACAATGAGCAGTTCTTC | CASSPRTSGFYNEQFF
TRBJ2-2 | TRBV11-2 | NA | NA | TGTGCCAGCAGCTTAGGGGTTAGGGGGACGGAGAACACCGGGGAGCTGTTTTTT | CASSLGVRGTENTGELFF
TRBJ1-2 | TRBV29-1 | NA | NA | TGCAGCGTTGGACCAGGAACTAACTATGGCTACACCTTC | CSVGPGTNYGYTF
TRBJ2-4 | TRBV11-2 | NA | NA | TGTGCCAGCAGCTTCCCGGGACTCTTACGGTACATTCAGTACTTC | CASSFPGLLRYIQYF
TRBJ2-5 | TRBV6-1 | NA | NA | TGTGCCAGCAGTGAGCGGCAAGAGACCCAGTACTTC | CASSERQETQYF
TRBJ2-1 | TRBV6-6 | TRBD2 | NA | TGTGCCAGCAGAGGCCTTAGCGGGGGCTCCTACAATGAGCAGTTCTTC | CASRGLSGGSYNEQFF
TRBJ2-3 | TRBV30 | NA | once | TGTGCCTACCAAATAGGGGTGCAAACTGCCCCAGATACGCAGTATTTT | CAYQIGVQTAPDTQYF
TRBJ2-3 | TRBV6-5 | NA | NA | TGTGCCACTGCGTCGGGGATCAGGTCCGATACGCAGTATTTT | CATASGIRSDTQYF
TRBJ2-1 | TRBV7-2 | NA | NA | TGTGCCAGCAGCTTAGGCGGGACGGTGTACAATGAGCAGTTCTTC | CASSLGGTVYNEQFF
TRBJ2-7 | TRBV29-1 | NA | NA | TGCAGCGCCACCACCACGACGACAGAGTCCTACGAGCAGTACTTC | CSATTTTTESYEQYF
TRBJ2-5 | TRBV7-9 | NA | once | TGTGCCAGCAGCTTAGCGGCACGACAGGAGCAAGAGACCCAGTACTTC | CASSLAARQEQETQYF
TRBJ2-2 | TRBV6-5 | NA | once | TGTGCCAGCAGTTACAGGGCAGGGTTAACCGGGGAGCTGTTTTTT | CASSYRAGLTGELFF
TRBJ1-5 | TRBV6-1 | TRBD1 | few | TGTGCCAGCAGTGAAGACAGGGGAACCAATCAGCCCCAGCATTTT | CASSEDRGTNQPQHF
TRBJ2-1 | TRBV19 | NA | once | TGTGCCAGTAGTATTGTCCCCCCCGGGTTCAATGAGCAGTTCTTC | CASSIVPPGFNEQFF
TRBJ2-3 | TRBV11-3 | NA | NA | TGTGCCAGCAGCTTTTCCGCGGATACGCAGTATTTT | CASSFSADTQYF
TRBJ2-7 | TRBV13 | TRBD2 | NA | TGTGCCAGCAGCTCTAGCGGGAGCGAGTACGAGCAGTACTTC | CASSSSGSEYEQYF
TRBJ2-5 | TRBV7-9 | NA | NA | TGTGCCAGCAGCGACCCAGGGTTGGAGACCCAGTACTTC | CASSDPGLETQYF
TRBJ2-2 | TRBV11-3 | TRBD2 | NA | TGTGCCAGCAGCCCCACGCCTACTAGCGGGGCGAACACCGGGGAGCTGTTTTTT | CASSPTPTSGANTGELFF
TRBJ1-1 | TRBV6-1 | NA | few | TGTGCCAGCAGTGAAACGGGACTCTCAGCTGAAGCTTTCTTT | CASSETGLSAEAFF
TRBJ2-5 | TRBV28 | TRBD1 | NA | TGTGCCAGCAGTTTATCCCAACAGGGGCTGGAGGAGACCCAGTACTTC | CASSLSQQGLEETQYF
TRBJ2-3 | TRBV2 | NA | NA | TGTGCCAGCAAGGCATCGGGGTCCCTAGTCACAGATACGCAGTATTTT | CASKASGSLVTDTQYF
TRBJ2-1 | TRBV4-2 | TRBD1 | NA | TGTGCCAGCAGCCAAGAGGGGACAGGGGATTACAATGAGCAGTTCTTC | CASSQEGTGDYNEQFF
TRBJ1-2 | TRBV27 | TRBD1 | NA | TGTGCCAGCAGTTCCCAATGGACAGGGTTAGGCTACACCTTC | CASSSQWTGLGYTF
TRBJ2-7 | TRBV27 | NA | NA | TGTGCCAGCAGTCCTTCGCCAAGGGGAACCTACGAGCAGTACTTC | CASSPSPRGTYEQYF
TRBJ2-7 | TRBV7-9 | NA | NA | TGTGCCAGCAGCCAACAGGGATCCGAGCAGTACTTC | CASSQQGSEQYF
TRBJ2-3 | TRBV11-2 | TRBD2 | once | TGTGCCAGCAGCGAGGGACTAGCGGGCCCAAGCTACACAGATACGCAGTATTTT | CASSEGLAGPSYTDTQYF
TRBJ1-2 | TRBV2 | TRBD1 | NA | TGTGCCAGCAGTGTACAGGGGGCAGATGGCTACACCTTC | CASSVQGADGYTF
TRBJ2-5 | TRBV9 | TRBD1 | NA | TGTGCCAGCAGCGCCGGACAGGGTGTAGAGACCCAGTACTTC | CASSAGQGVETQYF
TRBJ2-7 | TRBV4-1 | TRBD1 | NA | TGCGCCAGCAGCCCAGGACAGGGCATCCTCTCCTACGAGCAGTATTTC | CASSPGQGILSYEQYF